This T cell receptor (beta chain) was sequenced in a study of blood T cell repertoires in COVID-19. Study context: Researchers got acute and convalescent COVID-19 samples from the United States, Italy and Spain. T cells, B-cell-depleted T cells, or PBMCs supplied cDNA or gDNA.

Germline V gene data show CDR1 as KGHSH and CDR2 as LQKENI. The length of the CDR3 is 18 residues. Trimming removed 6 bases from V and 2 bases from J, with 25 bases in between. In the authors' methods: Amplified reference gene primers provided the basis for estimating nucleated cell counts. TCRdb keeps only in-frame clones here, not all; method: immunoSEQ multiplex PCR. The V and J calls and clone size were taken over from that table, and D and trimming were inferred from the DNA. The sample holds around 260,000 clones, 84% seen once. Sequenced material: peripheral blood. This rearrangement joins TRBV18 to TRBJ1-1; D is possibly TRBD1 (6 bases). The receptor comes from a man in his sixties with acute or convalescent COVID-19. For the CDR3, the DNA is TGTGCCAGCTCCTATCTCGAGGGACAACTACTATACAACACTGAAGCTTTCTTT. Residues: CASSYLEGQLLYNTEAFF. The full variable domain, completed using reference TRBV18 and TRBJ1-1, is NAGVMQNPRHLVRRRGQEARLRCSPMKGHSHVYWYRQLPEEGLKFMVYLQKENIIDESGMPKERFSAEFPKEGPSILRIQQVVRGDSAAYFCASSYLEGQLLYNTEAFFGQGTRLTVV.